The 27 T cell receptor beta chains reported below all come from one sample, sequenced in a study of beta chain features in type 1 diabetes. The investigators reverse transcribed all of the isolated RNA, so they sequenced expressed TCRB transcripts. This table comes from immunoSEQ multiplex PCR, and its TCRdb copy is limited to in-frame clones, with some not included. The table includes hundreds of thousands of clones, roughly 12% detected once. Specimen: naive CD4+ T cells from blood. The receptor source for this set is a man between 18 and 29 years old in good health.

This clone was seen a few times. The chain joins TRBV19 to TRBJ1-4; no firm D call. The germline CDR1 and CDR2 sequences are LNHDA and SQIVND (reference sequence). The CDR3 runs 14 residues. The V gene lost 6 bases and the J gene lost 5 bases, with 13 bases spanning the gap. The chain's CDR3 is CASRAHGNNEKLFF. The CDR3 DNA sequence: TGTGCCAGTAGAGCTCACGGGAACAATGAAAAACTGTTTTTT. The complete variable domain, with remaining parts taken from reference TRBV19 and TRBJ1-4, reads DGGITQSPKYLFRKEGQNVTLSCEQNLNHDAMYWYRQDPGQGLRLIYYSQIVNDFQKGDIAEGYSVSREKKESFPLTVTSAQKNPTAFYLCASRAHGNNEKLFFGSGTQLSVL.

This clone was picked up a small number of times. The J gene is TRBJ2-3, the V gene TRBV18; D not resolved. CDR1 and CDR2 from the germline V gene are KGHSH and LQKENI. This CDR3 is built from 14 residues. V lost 3 bases and J lost 1, with 8 bases in between. CDR3 DNA sequence: TGTGCCAGCTCACCTGTCGGTGGCACAGATACGCAGTATTTT. It codes for CASSPVGGTDTQYF.

This clone was found a few times. V gene TRBV7-9 combines with J gene TRBJ2-5; a weak D match, TRBD2 (6 bases). The CDR3 consists of 14 residues. In germline, CDR1 is SEHNR, CDR2 FQNEAQ (reference sequence). V shed 1 base and J shed 2 bases, with 8 bases lying between them. CDR3: CASSLGGLQETQYF. CDR3 DNA: TGTGCCAGCAGCTTAGGGGGACTTCAAGAGACCCAGTACTTC.

This clone has just a few counts. This chain joins TRBV15 and TRBJ2-5; 8 bases line up with TRBD2. This CDR3 is built from 16 residues. V was clipped by 0 bases and J by 3 bases; unmatched bases: 6. Per the germline V gene, CDR1 is LNHNV and CDR2 is YYDKDF (reference sequence). The DNA of the CDR3 is TGTGCCACCAGCAGAGATACGGGTAGCGGGGAAGAGACCCAGTACTTC. Translation gives CATSRDTGSGEETQYF. Full variable domain (missing parts from reference TRBV15 and TRBJ2-5): DAMVIQNPRYQVTQFGKPVTLSCSQTLNHNVMYWYQQKSSQAPKLLFHYYDKDFNNEADTPDNFQSRRPNTSFCFLDIRSPGLGDTAMYLCATSRDTGSGEETQYFGPGTRLLVL.

This clone was found a few times. This sequence joins TRBV15 and TRBJ2-6; TRBD1 matches at 7 bases. The junction had 14 bases not matched to a gene; V was cut back by 3 bases and J by 0 bases. The CDR3 consists of 20 residues. The V gene's germline CDR1 is LNHNV and CDR2 YYDKDF (reference sequence). The CDR3 region is CATSRVTYRGPPSGANVLTF. DNA for the CDR3: TGTGCCACCAGCAGGGTGACTTACAGGGGCCCCCCCTCTGGGGCCAACGTCCTGACTTTC.

This rearrangement joins TRBV5-1 to TRBJ2-3, with a tentative D call TRBD1 (5 bases). Germline lookup yields CDR1 SGHRS and CDR2 YFSETQ. Between the trimmed V and J ends, which lost 3 bases and 2 bases, there was a span of 10 bases. The CDR3 is made up of 14 amino acids. The CDR3 bases are TGCGCCAGCAGCTCGACAGTCTCCACAGATACGCAGTATTTT. Its translation: CASSSTVSTDTQYF.

In this sample, this clone turned up a few times. The chain carries TRBV5-1 and TRBJ2-3, with 7 bases matching TRBD2. Germline CDR1 and CDR2: SGHRS and YFSETQ. J lost 1 base, V lost 3 bases, and 8 bases had no gene match. The CDR3 covers 16 residues. CDR3 protein: CASSYRRDYRTDTQYF. CDR3 DNA sequence: TGCGCCAGCAGCTACCGCCGGGACTACCGCACAGATACGCAGTATTTT.

This clone has just a few counts. The chain has TRBV6-5 and TRBJ2-3; TRBD2 matches 10 bases. Germline assignment: CDR1 MNHEY and CDR2 SVGAGI. The CDR3 spans 16 residues. V shed 0 bases and J 1 base; nucleotides not matched to a gene: 1. Here the CDR3 DNA reads TGTGCCAGCAGTTACTCTCTAGCGGGAGGCACAGATACGCAGTATTTT. The encoded protein is CASSYSLAGGTDTQYF.

The chain carries TRBV19 and TRBJ1-5; no clear D gene. Germline V gene lookup returns CDR1 LNHDA and CDR2 SQIVND (reference sequence). V was pared by 6 bases and J by 4 bases, with 19 bases between. This CDR3 contains 16 residues. CDR3 bases: TGTGCCAGTAGCGACCCCCGTCGGGGTAGTAATCAGCCCCAGCATTTT. This gives the protein CASSDPRRGSNQPQHF.

This clone was counted between two and nine times. The gene calls are TRBV30 and TRBJ2-6; D possibly corresponds to TRBD1 (6 bases). This CDR3 contains 13 residues. Germline V gives CDR1 GTSNPN, CDR2 SVGIG (reference sequence). V was cut by 8 bases and J by 2 bases, with 10 bases left in between. The CDR3, as DNA: TGTGCCGCAGGGGTGGCTGGGGCCAACGTCCTGACTTTC. Its protein is CAAGVAGANVLTF. The complete variable domain, with remaining parts taken from reference TRBV30 and TRBJ2-6, reads SQTIHQWPATLVQPVGSPLSLECTVEGTSNPNLYWYRQAAGRGLQLLFYSVGIGQISSEVPQNLSASRPQDRQFILSSKKLLLSDSGFYLCAAGVAGANVLTFGAGSRLTVL.

The J gene is TRBJ2-5, the V gene TRBV7-3; maybe TRBD1 (5 bases). Germline lookup yields CDR1 SGHTA and CDR2 FQGTGA. Trimming removed 3 bases at V and 1 base at J, with 9 bases between. The CDR3 consists of 14 residues. CDR3 loop: CASSFAGPQETQYF. In DNA, the CDR3 is TGTGCCAGCAGCTTCGCAGGGCCCCAAGAGACCCAGTACTTC.

This clone was observed a handful of times. The rearrangement uses TRBV29-1 and TRBJ1-5, with D possibly being TRBD1 (6 bases). This CDR3 spans 13 amino acids. Germline loops: CDR1 SQVTM, CDR2 ANQGSEA. V lost 3 bases, J lost 4 bases, and 10 bases lay in between. CDR3 nucleotides: TGCAGCGTTGAGACAGGCCTGAATCAGCCCCAGCATTTT. Translating it yields CSVETGLNQPQHF.

The V gene is TRBV30, the J gene TRBJ2-3, with 13 bases matching TRBD2. The CDR3 consists of 15 residues. J was trimmed by 10 bases and V by 4 bases; bases with no gene match: 11. Germline lookup yields CDR1 GTSNPN and CDR2 SVGIG (reference sequence). CDR3 DNA: TGTGCCTGGAAAGGGACTGGGACTAGCGGGGCGGCGCAGTATTTT. This encodes CAWKGTGTSGAAQYF. The whole variable domain, filled in from reference TRBV30 and TRBJ2-3, reads SQTIHQWPATLVQPVGSPLSLECTVEGTSNPNLYWYRQAAGRGLQLLFYSVGIGQISSEVPQNLSASRPQDRQFILSSKKLLLSDSGFYLCAWKGTGTSGAAQYFGPGTRLTVL.

The V and J genes are TRBV7-2 and TRBJ2-6; 7 positions agree with TRBD1. V lost 1 base to trimming and J lost 0 bases; unmatched junction nucleotides: 6. CDR3 size: 18 residues. Germline V lookup: CDR1 SGHTA, CDR2 FQGNSA. CDR3 amino acids: CASSLEGPGGSGANVLTF. The CDR3 DNA follows: TGTGCCAGCAGCTTAGAGGGACCAGGGGGCTCTGGGGCCAACGTCCTGACTTTC.

The rearrangement joins TRBV7-2 to TRBJ2-3; 8 bases fit TRBD2. This CDR3 has 15 amino acids. Germline V lookup: CDR1 SGHTA, CDR2 FQGNSA. J was trimmed by 3 bases and V by 5 bases; bases with no gene match: 7. The CDR3 reads CASSVIAGRTDTQYF. The DNA for the CDR3 is TGTGCCAGCAGCGTTATAGCGGGAAGGACAGATACGCAGTATTTT.

V usage is TRBV29-1 and J usage is TRBJ2-7, with 8 bases matching TRBD2. CDR1 SQVTM and CDR2 ANQGSEA come from the germline V gene. With 5 bases clipped from V and 3 bases from J, the junction kept 9 bases outside the gene matches. The CDR3 runs to 14 residues. The CDR3 region is CSVIKMAGGYEQYF. The CDR3 nucleotides read TGCAGCGTTATCAAAATGGCGGGAGGCTACGAGCAGTACTTC.

This clone was observed a few times. This rearrangement joins TRBV4-2 to TRBJ2-7; 9 bases are shared with TRBD1. This CDR3 spans 15 amino acids. The V gene's germline CDR1 is LGHNA and CDR2 YNFKEQ. Trimming removed 0 bases from V and 3 bases from J; junction bases left unmatched: 3. CDR3 region: CASSQDGQGIYEQYF. Here the CDR3 DNA reads TGTGCCAGCAGCCAAGACGGACAGGGGATCTACGAGCAGTACTTC.

The chain links TRBV5-6 to TRBJ2-1; 13 nucleotides line up with TRBD2. Germline V gives CDR1 SGHDT, CDR2 YYEEEE. The CDR3 loop spans 16 amino acids. V was clipped by 4 bases and J by 4 bases; unmatched bases: 5. CDR3 loop: CASSRPTSGGYNEQFF. The CDR3 DNA reads TGTGCCAGCAGCCGTCCGACTAGCGGGGGGTACAATGAGCAGTTCTTC.

The J gene is TRBJ2-7, the V gene TRBV5-1; 8 bases match TRBD1. The CDR3 runs 17 residues. J gave up 1 base and V 4 bases, and 13 bases lay outside the gene matches. Per germline, CDR1 SGHRS and CDR2 YFSETQ. CDR3 protein: CASSPQPTGGASYEQYF. As DNA, the CDR3 is TGCGCCAGCAGCCCCCAACCTACAGGGGGAGCTTCCTACGAGCAGTACTTC.

This clone was seen more than once but under ten times. J is TRBJ1-4 and V is TRBV30; D is perhaps TRBD1 (6 bases). CDR1 is GTSNPN, CDR2 SVGIG, per germline (reference sequence). Between the trimmed V and J ends, which lost 0 bases and 6 bases, there was a span of 8 bases. The CDR3 spans 13 residues. The CDR3 DNA reads TGTGCCTGGAGTGTGGGGGCAGATGAAAAACTGTTTTTT. It codes for CAWSVGADEKLFF.

The chain has TRBV6-5 and TRBJ2-5; 8 positions match TRBD1. The CDR3 is 14 residues long. V dropped 2 bases and J dropped 6; count of bases not matched to a gene: 5. The germline CDR1 and CDR2 sequences are MNHEY and SVGAGI. The CDR3 region has the DNA TGTGCCAGCAGTTACGGACAGGGCTTGCAGACCCAGTACTTC. As protein: CASSYGQGLQTQYF.

This clone has only a few counts. The V and J genes are TRBV28 and TRBJ2-7; 14 bases are shared with TRBD2. CDR3 size: 16 residues. Trimming took 6 bases from V and 6 from J; bases not matched to a gene: 10. Germline values: CDR1 MDHEN, CDR2 SYDVKM. CDR3 amino acids: CASSLFIGLAGGEQYF. CDR3 sequence (DNA): TGTGCCAGCAGCCTTTTCATCGGACTAGCGGGAGGCGAGCAGTACTTC.

This clone was counted between two and nine times. This rearrangement joins TRBV28 to TRBJ2-1; 7 bases line up with TRBD2. Unmatched junction bases numbered 5, after V lost 3 bases and J lost 0 bases. Germline V gives CDR1 MDHEN, CDR2 SYDVKM. This CDR3 is built from 16 residues. CDR3 residues: CASSLASGSSYNEQFF. The DNA of the CDR3 is TGTGCCAGCAGTTTGGCTAGCGGTAGCTCCTACAATGAGCAGTTCTTC.

This clone was recorded only once. The chain couples TRBV7-6 to TRBJ2-1, with D perhaps TRBD2 (5 bases). The CDR3 spans 16 residues. V lost 4 bases and J lost 0, with 13 bases in between. Looked up from germline, CDR1 is SGHVS and CDR2 is FNYEAQ. CDR3 in amino acids: CASSYPLASSYNEQFF. The CDR3 region has the DNA TGTGCCAGCAGCTACCCCCTAGCCAGCTCCTACAATGAGCAGTTCTTC.

This clone showed up many times. The genes are TRBV29-1 and TRBJ2-3; D remains ambiguous. This CDR3 has 12 residues. Trimming cost V 3 bases and J 4 bases, with 8 bases left between them. The germline gives CDR1 SQVTM, CDR2 ANQGSEA. Written as DNA, the CDR3 is TGCAGCGTTGACGAGGTCCCAGATACGCAGTATTTT. Translating gives CSVDEVPDTQYF.

As DNA, the CDR3 is TGTGCCACCAGCAGTGGGGACGGGACAGGGCACCAGCCCCAGCATTTT. It encodes CATSSGDGTGHQPQHF. The chain combines TRBV15 with TRBJ1-5; 9 positions agree with TRBD1. The V and J ends lost 3 bases and 7 bases, in that order; junction bases with no gene match: 10. The V gene's germline CDR1 is LNHNV and CDR2 YYDKDF (reference sequence). The CDR3 spans 16 residues.

This clone was seen only a few times. V is TRBV19 and J is TRBJ1-5; D unclear. V was shortened by 7 bases and J by 7 bases, with 17 bases between the two germline ends. The CDR3 extends over 14 amino acids. Per the germline V gene, CDR1 is LNHDA and CDR2 is SQIVND (reference sequence). This chain's CDR3 is CASTIRSSQQPQHF. DNA for the CDR3: TGTGCCAGTACCATCCGGTCCTCCCAACAGCCCCAGCATTTT.